This T cell receptor beta chain appears in the sequencing data of a study of cytomegalovirus exposure and HLA in healthy donors. This clone was observed a few times. No antigen is known for it. CDR1 and CDR2 (germline): SGHTS, YDEGEE. The CDR3 is made up of 11 amino acids. Trimming removed 3 bases at V and 4 bases at J, with 4 bases between. Findings and caveats of the study: It was only CMV serostatus that was available as immune exposure information.

PCR employed 60 Vbeta and 13 Jbeta primers. TCRdb keeps only in-frame clones here, not all; method: immunoSEQ multiplex PCR. The sample has 160,000 or so clones, approximately 80% seen once. The sequencing sample was made of PBMCs. The V call is TRBV5-8, the J call TRBJ1-1; D gene unclear. This clonotype was obtained from a woman in her 50s in good health and CMV-seronegative. Here the CDR3 reads CASSSSTEAFF. The CDR3, as DNA: TGTGCCAGCAGCTCGTCCACTGAAGCTTTCTTT.